This T cell receptor beta chain was retrieved from a study of blood T cell repertoires in COVID-19. About the research overall: Donors in the United States, Italy and Spain gave samples during acute or convalescent COVID-19. T cells, B-cell-depleted T cells, or PBMCs supplied cDNA or gDNA.

TCRdb keeps only in-frame clones here, not all; method: immunoSEQ multiplex PCR. The sample contains about 53,000 clones, more than 80% of which appear only once. Germline loops: CDR1 SGHTA, CDR2 FQGTGA. Trimming shortened V by 5 bases and J by 5 bases, and 15 bases separated the two germline ends. CDR3 length equals 15 residues. Input material: peripheral blood. The genes are TRBV7-3 and TRBJ2-2; perhaps TRBD2 as D (6 bases). The receptor comes from a man older than 75 with acute or convalescent COVID-19. The CDR3 DNA reads as TGTGCCAGCAGCGTCGCCGGGACTTCGACCGGGGAGCTGTTTTTT. This gives the protein CASSVAGTSTGELFF.